A selection of T cell receptor beta chains follows, all from one sample in a study of T cells in Graves' hyperthyroidism and ophthalmopathy. TCRdb processed the multiplex PCR reads anew with MiXCR; each CDR3 protein has one entry. The table shows about 420,000 distinct CDR3 sequences, with roughly 15% occurring only once. The sequenced material came from blood. These receptors all come from a woman in her late teens or twenties with Graves' hyperthyroidism. CDR3s include the opening cysteine and the closing phenylalanine or tryptophan. Each record gives: J gene, D gene, clone size, V gene, CDR3 protein, CDR3 DNA. The D gene is left open where the match is weak. Only part of the rows carry a size: once, few, many, or a class if the clone is expanded.

j_gene: TRBJ1-1
d_gene: .
abundance: many
v_gene: TRBV12-3/TRBV12-4
CDR3aa: CASSLGHNTEAFF
CDR3nt: TGTGCCAGCAGTTTAGGACACAACACTGAAGCTTTCTTT

j_gene: TRBJ2-7
d_gene: TRBD1
abundance: many
v_gene: TRBV28
CDR3aa: CATRPPGTGIYEQYF
CDR3nt: TGTGCCACTCGACCCCCCGGGACAGGGATCTACGAGCAGTACTTC

j_gene: TRBJ2-7
d_gene: TRBD1
abundance: many
v_gene: TRBV4-2
CDR3aa: CASSQRTGGYSYEQYF
CDR3nt: TGTGCCAGCAGCCAACGGACAGGGGGCTACTCCTACGAGCAGTACTTC

j_gene: TRBJ1-1
d_gene: TRBD1
abundance: .
v_gene: TRBV30
CDR3aa: CAWSGTENTEAFF
CDR3nt: TGTGCCTGGTCCGGGACAGAGAACACTGAAGCTTTCTTT

j_gene: TRBJ2-3
d_gene: TRBD2
abundance: many
v_gene: TRBV13
CDR3aa: CASSPTGTSARTDTQYF
CDR3nt: TGTGCCAGCAGCCCCACCGGGACTAGCGCCCGCACAGATACGCAGTATTTT

j_gene: TRBJ1-5
d_gene: .
abundance: many
v_gene: TRBV5-5
CDR3aa: CASSLTDGGYQPQHF
CDR3nt: TGTGCCAGCAGCTTGACGGACGGGGGGTATCAGCCCCAGCATTTT

j_gene: TRBJ1-4
d_gene: .
abundance: few
v_gene: TRBV25-1
CDR3aa: CASSESTGYNEKLFF
CDR3nt: TGTGCCAGCAGTGAATCTACAGGGTATAACGAAAAACTGTTTTTT

j_gene: TRBJ2-7
d_gene: .
abundance: many
v_gene: TRBV28
CDR3aa: CASKLSSYEQYF
CDR3nt: TGTGCCAGCAAGCTTAGCTCCTACGAGCAGTACTTC

j_gene: TRBJ1-1
d_gene: TRBD1
abundance: many
v_gene: TRBV30
CDR3aa: CAWKVGDRQNTEAFF
CDR3nt: TGTGCCTGGAAGGTAGGGGACAGGCAGAACACTGAAGCTTTCTTT

j_gene: TRBJ2-5
d_gene: .
abundance: .
v_gene: TRBV3-1
CDR3aa: CASSQAGKGPQETQYF
CDR3nt: TGTGCCAGCAGCCAAGCGGGGAAGGGACCTCAAGAGACCCAGTACTTC

j_gene: TRBJ2-3
d_gene: TRBD2
abundance: many
v_gene: TRBV28
CDR3aa: CASSGRGGTQYF
CDR3nt: TGTGCCAGCAGCGGCCGGGGGGGTACGCAGTATTTT

j_gene: TRBJ1-1
d_gene: .
abundance: many
v_gene: TRBV3-1
CDR3aa: CASSVGSNTEAFF
CDR3nt: TGTGCCAGCAGCGTTGGATCGAACACTGAAGCTTTCTTT

j_gene: TRBJ2-5
d_gene: .
abundance: many
v_gene: TRBV7-9
CDR3aa: CASSEGTKYQETQYF
CDR3nt: TGTGCCAGCAGCGAGGGCACCAAGTACCAAGAGACCCAGTACTTC

j_gene: TRBJ2-2
d_gene: .
abundance: few
v_gene: TRBV18
CDR3aa: CASSPQGLTGELFF
CDR3nt: TGTGCCAGCTCACCTCAGGGGCTCACCGGGGAGCTGTTTTTT

j_gene: TRBJ2-5
d_gene: TRBD1
abundance: many
v_gene: TRBV27
CDR3aa: CASSSLQGVETQYF
CDR3nt: TGTGCCAGCAGTTCATTACAGGGGGTCGAGACCCAGTACTTC

j_gene: TRBJ2-1
d_gene: TRBD2
abundance: many
v_gene: TRBV27
CDR3aa: CASSLRISGSRSSYNEQFF
CDR3nt: TGTGCCAGCAGTTTGAGGATTAGCGGGAGCCGGAGCTCCTACAATGAGCAGTTCTTC

j_gene: TRBJ1-2
d_gene: TRBD1
abundance: .
v_gene: TRBV28
CDR3aa: CASSFRDRSYGYTF
CDR3nt: TGTGCCAGCAGTTTCCGGGACAGAAGTTATGGCTACACCTTC

j_gene: TRBJ1-6
d_gene: .
abundance: .
v_gene: TRBV3-1
CDR3aa: CASSHPGHGDGALHF
CDR3nt: TGTGCCAGCAGCCACCCGGGACATGGGGATGGGGCCCTCCACTTT

j_gene: TRBJ1-1
d_gene: .
abundance: many
v_gene: TRBV29-1
CDR3aa: CSVERAGMVTEAFF
CDR3nt: TGCAGCGTTGAGAGGGCAGGGATGGTCACTGAAGCTTTCTTT

j_gene: TRBJ2-7
d_gene: TRBD2
abundance: .
v_gene: TRBV27
CDR3aa: CASSLSGGRVSYEQYF
CDR3nt: TGTGCCAGCAGTTTATCTGGCGGGAGGGTCTCCTACGAGCAGTACTTC

j_gene: TRBJ2-5
d_gene: .
abundance: many
v_gene: TRBV20-1
CDR3aa: CSAYLVGQETQYF
CDR3nt: TGCAGTGCTTATCTAGTGGGACAAGAGACCCAGTACTTC

j_gene: TRBJ2-3
d_gene: .
abundance: many
v_gene: TRBV6-1
CDR3aa: CASRSRTGSTDTQYF
CDR3nt: TGTGCCAGCAGATCTAGGACGGGGAGCACAGATACGCAGTATTTT

j_gene: TRBJ1-3
d_gene: .
abundance: many
v_gene: TRBV20-1
CDR3aa: CSARDGSRAGNTIYF
CDR3nt: TGCAGTGCTAGAGATGGAAGCAGGGCTGGAAACACCATATATTTT

j_gene: TRBJ1-2
d_gene: .
abundance: many
v_gene: TRBV6-1
CDR3aa: CASRFGDGYTF
CDR3nt: TGTGCCAGCAGGTTCGGGGACGGCTACACCTTC

j_gene: TRBJ2-7
d_gene: TRBD2
abundance: .
v_gene: TRBV10-3
CDR3aa: CVISEPRGAGASEQYF
CDR3nt: TGTGTCATCAGTGAGCCCAGAGGAGCGGGAGCTTCCGAGCAGTACTTC

j_gene: TRBJ1-4
d_gene: .
abundance: few
v_gene: TRBV5-1
CDR3aa: CASSLVGSGNEKLFF
CDR3nt: TGCGCCAGCAGCTTGGTGGGTTCCGGTAATGAAAAACTGTTTTTT

j_gene: TRBJ2-3
d_gene: .
abundance: many
v_gene: TRBV25-1
CDR3aa: CASRYRVSTDTQYF
CDR3nt: TGTGCCAGCAGATACAGGGTTAGCACAGATACGCAGTATTTT

j_gene: TRBJ1-1
d_gene: .
abundance: few
v_gene: TRBV4-2
CDR3aa: CASSQEGGRGRDAFF
CDR3nt: TGTGCCAGCAGCCAAGAGGGCGGACGAGGGAGAGACGCTTTCTTT

j_gene: TRBJ1-1
d_gene: .
abundance: few
v_gene: TRBV18
CDR3aa: CASSPNQGSDEAFF
CDR3nt: TGTGCCAGCTCACCCAATCAGGGCTCGGATGAAGCTTTCTTT

j_gene: TRBJ2-7
d_gene: .
abundance: few
v_gene: TRBV20-1
CDR3aa: CSAQQEKGEQYF
CDR3nt: TGCAGTGCTCAACAGGAGAAGGGGGAGCAGTACTTC

j_gene: TRBJ2-7
d_gene: TRBD1
abundance: many
v_gene: TRBV5-1
CDR3aa: CASSPGQKSYEQYF
CDR3nt: TGCGCCAGCAGCCCGGGACAGAAATCCTACGAGCAGTACTTC

j_gene: TRBJ1-1
d_gene: TRBD1
abundance: many
v_gene: TRBV6-2/TRBV6-3
CDR3aa: CASSSDRRAFF
CDR3nt: TGTGCCAGCAGTTCGGACAGGAGAGCTTTCTTT

j_gene: TRBJ2-1
d_gene: TRBD1
abundance: .
v_gene: TRBV7-3
CDR3aa: CASSLGGTGSFNEQFF
CDR3nt: TGTGCCAGCAGCCTGGGGGGGACAGGGTCATTCAATGAGCAGTTCTTC

j_gene: TRBJ2-7
d_gene: .
abundance: few
v_gene: TRBV28
CDR3aa: CASSYDVADRASYEQYF
CDR3nt: TGTGCCAGCAGTTACGACGTGGCGGACAGAGCCTCCTACGAGCAGTACTTC

j_gene: TRBJ2-1
d_gene: .
abundance: many
v_gene: TRBV28
CDR3aa: CASSSPAEQFF
CDR3nt: TGTGCCAGCAGTTCCCCGGCTGAGCAGTTCTTC

j_gene: TRBJ2-7
d_gene: .
abundance: many
v_gene: TRBV7-3
CDR3aa: CASSRNGVSYEQYF
CDR3nt: TGTGCCAGCAGCCGTAACGGTGTCTCTTACGAGCAGTACTTC

j_gene: TRBJ2-5
d_gene: .
abundance: .
v_gene: TRBV5-5
CDR3aa: CASGGLGTQYF
CDR3nt: TGTGCCAGCGGGGGGTTGGGGACCCAGTACTTC

j_gene: TRBJ1-5
d_gene: .
abundance: many
v_gene: TRBV12-5
CDR3aa: CASGLDPGMRNQPQHF
CDR3nt: TGTGCTAGTGGTTTGGATCCAGGGATGAGGAATCAGCCCCAGCATTTT

j_gene: TRBJ1-2
d_gene: .
abundance: many
v_gene: TRBV30
CDR3aa: CASGRQSGYTF
CDR3nt: TGTGCCTCCGGTCGACAATCCGGCTACACCTTC

j_gene: TRBJ1-6
d_gene: TRBD1
abundance: few
v_gene: TRBV28
CDR3aa: CASSDYGQGNSPLHF
CDR3nt: TGTGCCAGCAGTGATTACGGACAGGGAAATTCACCCCTCCACTTT

j_gene: TRBJ1-1
d_gene: .
abundance: few
v_gene: TRBV25-1
CDR3aa: CASSQVQGPNTEAFF
CDR3nt: TGTGCCAGCAGTCAAGTACAGGGACCGAACACTGAAGCTTTCTTT

j_gene: TRBJ2-7
d_gene: TRBD2
abundance: .
v_gene: TRBV11-2
CDR3aa: CASSPRGGGTSGSYEQYF
CDR3nt: TGTGCCAGCAGCCCACGGGGGGGGGGGACTAGCGGCTCCTACGAGCAGTACTTC

j_gene: TRBJ2-7
d_gene: .
abundance: many
v_gene: TRBV28
CDR3aa: CASTQSGLYEQYF
CDR3nt: TGTGCCAGCACCCAATCGGGTCTCTACGAGCAGTACTTC

j_gene: TRBJ2-7
d_gene: TRBD1
abundance: many
v_gene: TRBV10-2
CDR3aa: CASSWGTGGYEQYF
CDR3nt: TGCGCCAGCAGTTGGGGGACAGGGGGCTACGAGCAGTACTTC

j_gene: TRBJ1-2
d_gene: TRBD1
abundance: many
v_gene: TRBV11-3
CDR3aa: CASSDGTASPYTF
CDR3nt: TGTGCCAGCAGCGACGGGACAGCGTCGCCCTACACCTTC

j_gene: TRBJ2-2
d_gene: .
abundance: few
v_gene: TRBV2
CDR3aa: CASQDRTNTGELFF
CDR3nt: TGTGCCAGCCAGGACCGAACGAACACCGGGGAGCTGTTTTTT

j_gene: TRBJ2-7
d_gene: TRBD1
abundance: many
v_gene: TRBV7-8
CDR3aa: CASSIGQVTGEQYF
CDR3nt: TGTGCCAGCAGCATTGGACAGGTTACCGGCGAGCAGTACTTC

j_gene: TRBJ2-1
d_gene: .
abundance: .
v_gene: TRBV12-3/TRBV12-4
CDR3aa: CASSLNSQPPNNEQFF
CDR3nt: TGTGCCAGCAGTTTAAATTCTCAGCCGCCAAACAATGAGCAGTTCTTC

j_gene: TRBJ1-2
d_gene: TRBD1
abundance: many
v_gene: TRBV28
CDR3aa: CASSPPGQGLRGYTF
CDR3nt: TGTGCCAGCAGCCCCCCGGGACAGGGGTTGAGGGGCTACACCTTC

j_gene: TRBJ1-1
d_gene: .
abundance: many
v_gene: TRBV2
CDR3aa: CASSVGGASEAFF
CDR3nt: TGTGCCAGCAGCGTGGGGGGGGCGAGTGAAGCTTTCTTT

j_gene: TRBJ2-2
d_gene: .
abundance: many
v_gene: TRBV4-3
CDR3aa: CASSQEQPGTGELFF
CDR3nt: TGCGCCAGCAGCCAAGAGCAGCCGGGCACCGGGGAGCTGTTTTTT

j_gene: TRBJ1-1
d_gene: TRBD1
abundance: many
v_gene: TRBV13
CDR3aa: CASSLGTGTTEAFF
CDR3nt: TGTGCCAGCAGCCTCGGGACAGGGACCACTGAAGCTTTCTTT

j_gene: TRBJ2-7
d_gene: TRBD2
abundance: many
v_gene: TRBV2
CDR3aa: CASRRTSGYEQYF
CDR3nt: TGTGCCAGCAGGAGGACTAGCGGATACGAGCAGTACTTC

j_gene: TRBJ2-1
d_gene: TRBD1
abundance: .
v_gene: TRBV13
CDR3aa: CASSTLQGAGEQFF
CDR3nt: TGTGCCAGCAGCACACTGCAGGGGGCAGGGGAGCAGTTCTTC